The rows below give T cell receptor beta chains drawn from one sample of a study of T-cell reconstitution after alpha-beta-depleted transplantation in children. TCRdb fed the PCR reads into MiXCR, producing one record per CDR3 protein. Found here are about 220,000 distinct CDR3 sequences, more than 15% of them singletons; the top ten hold about 41%. Sequenced here: PBMCs, mostly from graft donor cells, sampled 360 days after TCRalphabeta/CD19-depleted stem cell transplant. All receptors come from a male patient aged 2 to 10 who had a stem cell transplant for acute lymphoblastic leukemia, so the T cells may come from the graft donor. Each CDR3 is given with its conserved first and last residue. Fields, in order: V gene, CDR3 protein.

v_gene: TRBV5-1; CDR3aa: CASSLEYRSYEQYF
v_gene: TRBV12-3/TRBV12-4; CDR3aa: CASSLMGQGNF
v_gene: TRBV29-1; CDR3aa: CSVGGAHEQYF
v_gene: TRBV6-1; CDR3aa: CASSRQGKDEQYF
v_gene: TRBV11-2; CDR3aa: CASSSSMGTYNEQFF
v_gene: TRBV5-1; CDR3aa: CASSSRDGLETQYF
v_gene: TRBV27; CDR3aa: CASRPRTRNSYEQYF
v_gene: TRBV27; CDR3aa: CASSLSGPGYPYEQYF
v_gene: TRBV9; CDR3aa: CASSDHGGISNYGYTF
v_gene: TRBV4-1; CDR3aa: CASSQVLSGLNQPQHF
v_gene: TRBV15; CDR3aa: CATGGQGETQYF
v_gene: TRBV6-2/TRBV6-3; CDR3aa: CASSYLWGGTGEAFF
v_gene: TRBV6-2/TRBV6-3; CDR3aa: CASSLTSLSYEQYF
v_gene: TRBV7-2; CDR3aa: CASSPSTSSWETQYF
v_gene: TRBV12-3/TRBV12-4; CDR3aa: CASSLQGATDTQYF
v_gene: TRBV20-1; CDR3aa: CSARARTGANVLTF
v_gene: TRBV9; CDR3aa: CASSVGSNTEAFF
v_gene: TRBV6-5; CDR3aa: CASTASGETQYF
v_gene: TRBV5-6; CDR3aa: CASSNGQRTYEQYF
v_gene: TRBV7-2; CDR3aa: CASSHRTGELFF
v_gene: TRBV20-1; CDR3aa: CSLAGQSYNEQFF
v_gene: TRBV14; CDR3aa: CASSHALAGGSFEQFF
v_gene: TRBV3-1; CDR3aa: CASSTRGQITDTQYF
v_gene: TRBV25-1; CDR3aa: CASSERTGQEQYF
v_gene: TRBV27; CDR3aa: CASSARTGGLVNEQFF
v_gene: TRBV29-1; CDR3aa: CSVPQGYTDTQYF
v_gene: TRBV5-1; CDR3aa: CASSSRYGKNTGELFF
v_gene: TRBV12-3/TRBV12-4; CDR3aa: CASSFQLAVSPEQYF
v_gene: TRBV10-3; CDR3aa: CAISITVGEAGELFF
v_gene: TRBV5-1; CDR3aa: CASSLTRLENSPLHF
v_gene: TRBV4-1; CDR3aa: CASSQGEGTSRGEQFF
v_gene: TRBV18; CDR3aa: CASSPNRGTYEQYF
v_gene: TRBV7-9; CDR3aa: CASSLIQYQETQYF
v_gene: TRBV10-3; CDR3aa: CAISEGAVQETQYF
v_gene: TRBV28; CDR3aa: CASSSGQQNYGYTF
v_gene: TRBV20-1; CDR3aa: CSARVLTEAFF
v_gene: TRBV7-9; CDR3aa: CASVQGASYEQYF
v_gene: TRBV5-6; CDR3aa: CASSLVGEKLFF
v_gene: TRBV7-9; CDR3aa: CASRPDRHTQSFF
v_gene: TRBV29-1; CDR3aa: CSVERPTPGQGAPYEQYF
v_gene: TRBV6-5; CDR3aa: CASSYDRGGGYTF
v_gene: TRBV4-1; CDR3aa: CASSQEVHPWDEQFF
v_gene: TRBV20-1; CDR3aa: CSATLPSQGHTQYF
v_gene: TRBV10-3; CDR3aa: CAILLLTGAKGYTF
v_gene: TRBV5-1; CDR3aa: CASSPMIGGPYNEQFF
v_gene: TRBV7-2; CDR3aa: CASSLARQGYYGYTF
v_gene: TRBV29-1; CDR3aa: CSVEEPGLYEQYF
v_gene: TRBV12-3/TRBV12-4; CDR3aa: CASSHPIGSPSNTEAFF
v_gene: TRBV10-3; CDR3aa: CAVGGRDSSNSPLHF
v_gene: TRBV7-2; CDR3aa: CASSSVVSGYTF
v_gene: TRBV10-3; CDR3aa: CAISTGVGTQYF
v_gene: TRBV5-1; CDR3aa: CASSLDGGGAKEQYF
v_gene: TRBV7-2; CDR3aa: CASSSLAGVVDEQFF
v_gene: TRBV10-3; CDR3aa: CAIAGPGWETQYF
v_gene: TRBV11-1; CDR3aa: CASSSAPIAGGLRYEQYF